The entry below gives a single T cell receptor (beta chain) sequence along with its context. This clonotype was seen a few times. This receptor's antigen is unknown. Base qualities were left out, and no much larger clone turns up one base away. From cysteine to phenylalanine, the CDR3 is 17 amino acids long. The CDR3 DNA has 51 bases and is translated from base 1. The germline V gene encodes CDR1 LGHNA and CDR2 YSLEER. V was cut back by 5 bases and J by 0 bases, leaving a gap of 14 bases between them. This sample was included in a study of response to subunit inactivated influenza vaccine (dated by TCRdb to 2016 to 2019). In the study overall: The study used deep quantitative T cell receptor repertoire profiling to track responses to a trivalent subunit inactivated influenza vaccine.

The research as a whole found: It was suggested by the authors that each seasonal influenza vaccination may recruit only a limited number of new T cells.

The library relied on RT-PCR. The sequencer was an Illumina HiSeq 2500. TCRdb handled the public reads itself, with Q25 trimming in fastp and clone calling in MiXCR, and kept productive beta chains. Every entry covers one CDR3 protein and lists the most common genes and DNA from its rows. The sample table contains 250,000 to 350,000 distinct CDR3 sequences; only one count was recorded for about 20% of them. The leading ten clones occupy 10% of the sample. The rearranged chain carries TRBV4-3 and TRBJ1-6, with no reliable assignment of the D segment. This sequence originates from a man between 50 and 70 years old who received an inactivated influenza vaccine. Donor details come from another sample of the same person, matched by shared clones. Sample: PBMCs from blood, taken approximately 20 months after vaccination. The sequenced DNA: TGCGCCAGCAGCTCTCGGGCAGGAGGCTCCTATAATTCACCCCTCCACTTT. Protein translation: CASSSRAGGSYNSPLHF.